This note documents a single T cell receptor (beta chain) sequence. Its antigen is currently not known. No quality values exist for individual bases; no much larger clone is one base distant. V was cut back by 0 bases and J by 0 bases, leaving a gap of 7 bases between them. Counted from cysteine to phenylalanine, this CDR3 has 15 amino acids. The only DNA kept is the CDR3, 45 bases in frame from the first base. Per the germline V gene, MNHEY is the CDR1 and SVGAGI is the CDR2. This record comes from a study of control samples from healthy donors and cancer patients (dated by TCRdb to 2018 to 2021). Library prep was done by the immunoSEQ multiplex PCR assay. TCRdb's version of the immuneACCESS table is confined to in-frame rearrangements and falls short of the full clone set. An unresolved V gene accounts for under half of the shortfall where checked; the remainder is of unknown origin. Across this sample there are tens of thousands of clones, with approximately 95% seen only once. In total, the top ten clones hold about 1.1% of the sample.

The chain joins TRBV6-5 to TRBJ2-3, with a tentative D gene TRBD2 over 5 matching bases. Sequenced: blood. This clonotype originated in a woman between 18 and 29 years old in good health. CDR3 region: CASSYSRTSTDTQYF. The nucleotide sequence is TGTGCCAGCAGTTACTCTCGGACTAGCACAGATACGCAGTATTTT.